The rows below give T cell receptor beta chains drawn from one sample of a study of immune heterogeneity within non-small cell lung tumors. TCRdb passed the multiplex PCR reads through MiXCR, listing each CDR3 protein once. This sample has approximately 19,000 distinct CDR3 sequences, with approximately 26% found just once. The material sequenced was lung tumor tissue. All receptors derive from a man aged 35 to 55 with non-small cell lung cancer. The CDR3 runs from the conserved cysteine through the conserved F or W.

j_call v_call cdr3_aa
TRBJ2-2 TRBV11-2 CASPPGGGDTGELFF
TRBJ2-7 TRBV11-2 CASRNSGRSSYEQYF
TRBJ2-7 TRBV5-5 CASKTETTYEQYF
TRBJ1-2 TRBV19 CASSPGQGSLGYTF
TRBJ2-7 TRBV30 CAWVPGQGPQYF
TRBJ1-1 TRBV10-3 CAMGTGGTEAFF
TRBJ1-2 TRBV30 CAWRGWDRGYDGYTF
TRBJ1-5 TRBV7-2 CASSLGGDRRNQPQHF
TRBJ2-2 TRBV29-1 CSVEDLGTGELFF
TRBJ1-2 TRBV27 CASSSRIGGAGGYTF
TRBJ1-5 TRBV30 CAWRGPDINQPQHF
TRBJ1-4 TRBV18 CASSPPPGSGEKLFF
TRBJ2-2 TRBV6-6 CASSYSAGTGELFF
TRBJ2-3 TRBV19 CASSEIPGLAGGSDTQYF
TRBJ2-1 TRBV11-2 CASSLNQGSYNEQFF
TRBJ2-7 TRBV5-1 CASSLLTGGTYEQYF
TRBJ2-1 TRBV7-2 CASSWTDNEQFF
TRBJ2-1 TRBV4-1 CASSQGDISYNEQFF
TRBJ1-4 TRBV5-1 CASSLDQYAGKLFF
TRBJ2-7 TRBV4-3 CASSQGPPGRSTYEQYF
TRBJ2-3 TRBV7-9 CASSSFTDTQYF
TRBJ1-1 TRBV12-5 CASGLGRTNTEACF
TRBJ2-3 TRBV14 CASSQGVGRGDTQYF
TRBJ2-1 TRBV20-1 CSARKTSGYNEQFF
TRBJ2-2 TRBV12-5 CASGLEGGTGELFF
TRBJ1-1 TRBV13 CASRRTAMDTEAFF
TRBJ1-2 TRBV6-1 CASSEIAGDTGGRQTYGYTF
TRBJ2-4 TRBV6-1 CASSDTVRNIQYF
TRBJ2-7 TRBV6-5 CASSYSGQGGEQYF
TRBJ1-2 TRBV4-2 CASSQDEVGGYTF
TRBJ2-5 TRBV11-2 CASSFGGQETQYF
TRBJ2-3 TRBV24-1 CATSDFRGNMNTQYF
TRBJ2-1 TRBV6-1 CATLRGLAGVGEQFF
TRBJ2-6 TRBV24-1 CATSPSGANVLTF
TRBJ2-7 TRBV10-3 CAISGKTGREQYF
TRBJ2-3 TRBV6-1 CSSSEMYASSSTDTQYF
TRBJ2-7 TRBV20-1 CSARRTPAGYEQYF
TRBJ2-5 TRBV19 CASSTTRQGAGETQYF
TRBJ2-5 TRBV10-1 CASSFGEETQYF
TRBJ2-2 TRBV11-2 CASSLGAGEGGELFF
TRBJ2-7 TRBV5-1 CASADLPFKDSYEQYF
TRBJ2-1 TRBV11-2 CASSLVLASFRTDEQFF